A selection of T cell receptor beta chains follows, all from one sample in a study of blood T cell repertoires in COVID-19. Clones were read by immunoSEQ multiplex PCR, and TCRdb kept only the in-frame ones, dropping some. The data show more than 250,000 clones, with nearly 90% seen just once and 1.5% to 2% held by the top ten. Specimen: PBMCs or T cells enriched from blood (not recorded which). Receptor source: a woman between 18 and 29 years old with acute COVID-19. The CDR3 runs from the conserved cysteine through the conserved F or W. A D gene is named only where the DNA matches it firmly. Only part of the rows carry a size: once, few, many, or a class if the clone is expanded.

V: TRBV12-5; J: TRBJ1-2; size: .; D: .; CDR3: CASGLVVTGWSFDGYTF; DNA: TGTGCTAGTGGTTTGGTAGTTACAGGGTGGTCCTTTGATGGCTACACCTTC
V: TRBV15; J: TRBJ2-7; size: .; D: .; CDR3: CATSRVFNSYEQYF; DNA: TGTGCCACCAGCAGAGTGTTTAACTCCTACGAGCAGTACTTC
V: TRBV19; J: TRBJ2-5; size: once; D: .; CDR3: CASSMRAGSGQETQYF; DNA: TGTGCCAGTAGTATGCGGGCCGGGAGCGGGCAAGAGACCCAGTACTTC
V: TRBV18; J: TRBJ2-5; size: .; D: TRBD2; CDR3: CASSPSGRETQYF; DNA: TGTGCCAGCTCACCTAGCGGGAGAGAGACCCAGTACTTC
V: TRBV10-3; J: TRBJ2-5; size: .; D: .; CDR3: CAISVALDQETQYF; DNA: TGTGCCATCAGTGTAGCCCTAGACCAAGAGACCCAGTACTTC
V: TRBV4-2; J: TRBJ1-2; size: .; D: .; CDR3: CASSQDLGARNGYTF; DNA: TGTGCCAGCAGCCAAGATCTGGGGGCGCGCAATGGCTACACCTTC
V: TRBV18; J: TRBJ2-1; size: .; D: .; CDR3: CASSPFGAGLYNEQFF; DNA: TGTGCCAGCTCACCCTTTGGAGCGGGCCTCTACAATGAGCAGTTCTTC
V: TRBV9; J: TRBJ1-3; size: .; D: .; CDR3: CASSVDPRGTGNTIYF; DNA: TGTGCCAGCAGCGTAGACCCCAGGGGTACTGGAAACACCATATATTTT
V: TRBV7-2; J: TRBJ2-1; size: once; D: .; CDR3: CASSLDAYNEQFF; DNA: TGTGCCAGCAGCTTAGACGCGTACAATGAGCAGTTCTTC
V: TRBV18; J: TRBJ1-1; size: .; D: .; CDR3: CASSPSNRQNTEAFF; DNA: TGTGCCAGCTCACCCTCGAACAGGCAGAACACTGAAGCTTTCTTT
V: TRBV27; J: TRBJ2-1; size: .; D: TRBD1; CDR3: CASSPRTGGYNEQFF; DNA: TGTGCCAGCAGTCCGCGGACAGGGGGTTACAATGAGCAGTTCTTC
V: TRBV18; J: TRBJ1-5; size: .; D: .; CDR3: CASSPGRVLDQPQHF; DNA: TGTGCCAGCTCACCAGGCAGGGTCTTAGATCAGCCCCAGCATTTT
V: TRBV4-1; J: TRBJ1-1; size: .; D: TRBD1; CDR3: CASSQDSTGVLRDTEAFF; DNA: TGCGCCAGCAGCCAAGATTCAACAGGGGTACTCCGGGACACTGAAGCTTTCTTT
V: TRBV11-2; J: TRBJ2-3; size: .; D: .; CDR3: CASSFSEDTQYF; DNA: TGTGCCAGCAGCTTCAGCGAAGATACGCAGTATTTT
V: TRBV13; J: TRBJ2-7; size: .; D: .; CDR3: CASSLYTGGAISYEQYF; DNA: TGTGCCAGCAGCCTATACACCGGGGGAGCCATCTCCTACGAGCAGTACTTC
V: TRBV7-3; J: TRBJ2-1; size: .; D: TRBD2; CDR3: CASSLGTSGSLNEQFF; DNA: TGTGCCAGCAGCTTAGGGACTAGCGGGAGCCTCAATGAGCAGTTCTTC
V: TRBV7-3; J: TRBJ2-1; size: few; D: .; CDR3: CASSLGTRNEQFF; DNA: TGTGCCAGCAGCTTAGGGACTCGAAATGAGCAGTTCTTC